Below, one TCR beta chain is given with its context. The antigen is unknown. The isolated RNA, all of it, was reverse transcribed, so expressed TCRB transcripts were what got sequenced. Sequencing was performed with immunoSEQ multiplex PCR; in TCRdb, only in-frame clones are kept and a portion is missing. The sample records 120,000 to 150,000 clones, roughly 10% being singletons. The data belong to a study of beta chain features in type 1 diabetes. Overall study results and limits: Short templates might get an advantage during PCR, and this would be equal in patients and controls.

This clonotype was sampled from a woman in her 40s in good health. Sequenced input: central memory CD4+ T cells from blood.

The CDR3 sequence: CASSLARGAGSGSPEQYF. DNA of the CDR3: TGTGCCAGCAGCTTAGCCAGGGGAGCGGGGAGTGGGTCCCCTGAGCAGTACTTC. V usage is TRBV7-8 and J usage is TRBJ2-7, with TRBD2 as a possible D gene (7 bases). CDR1 is SGHVS and CDR2 is FQNEAQ in the germline V gene. There are 18 residues in the CDR3. Trimming left V 0 bases short and J 7 bases short, with 25 bases between.